This TCR beta chain was recovered during a study of graft-versus-host responses after intestinal transplantation. Generated by immunoSEQ multiplex PCR, the TCRdb table keeps only in-frame clones and is missing some. The table lists some 45,000 clones, roughly 91% of them singletons. This sequence was found in a human patient who received an intestinal transplant, so some T cells may come from the graft donor. This specimen was PBMCs, taken 524 days after transplant.

CDR3 loop: CASSLGQGDGYTF. For the CDR3, the DNA is TGTGCCAGCAGTCTCGGACAGGGTGATGGCTACACCTTC. The J gene is TRBJ1-2, the V gene TRBV28, with TRBD1 identical over 8 bases. Losses at the gene ends were 5 bases for V and 6 bases for J; bases not matched to a gene: 5. Germline V gene sequence: CDR1 MDHEN, CDR2 SYDVKM. This CDR3 has 13 residues.